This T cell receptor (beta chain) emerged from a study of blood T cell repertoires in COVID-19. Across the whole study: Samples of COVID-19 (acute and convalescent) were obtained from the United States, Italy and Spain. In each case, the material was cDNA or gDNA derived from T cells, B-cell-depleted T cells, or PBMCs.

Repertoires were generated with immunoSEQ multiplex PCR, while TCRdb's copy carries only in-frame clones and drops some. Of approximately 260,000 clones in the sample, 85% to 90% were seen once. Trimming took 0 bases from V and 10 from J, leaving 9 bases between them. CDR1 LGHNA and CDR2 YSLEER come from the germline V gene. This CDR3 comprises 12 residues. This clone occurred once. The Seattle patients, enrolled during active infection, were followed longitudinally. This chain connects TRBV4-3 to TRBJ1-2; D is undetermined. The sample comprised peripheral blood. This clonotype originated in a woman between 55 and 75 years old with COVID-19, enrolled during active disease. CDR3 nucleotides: TGCGCCAGCAGCCAAGATCGCGGGGACTACACCTTC. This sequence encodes CASSQDRGDYTF.